This T cell receptor (beta chain) was observed in a study of T cell changes during pregnancy in multiple sclerosis. In this sample, this clone turned up once. Between the trimmed V and J ends, which lost 1 base and 4 bases, there was a span of 9 bases. The germline V gene encodes CDR1 MNHNS and CDR2 SASEGT. CDR3 size: 14 residues. Sequencing was performed with immunoSEQ multiplex PCR; in TCRdb, only in-frame clones are kept and a portion is missing. The sample yields about 74,000 clones, 80% to 95% seen once. The chain combines TRBV6-1 with TRBJ2-3; D unclear. Specimen: peripheral blood, collected after pregnancy. The receptor was isolated from a female donor in good health, enrolled as a control in a pregnancy study. The CDR3 protein is CASSEGAESDTQYF. DNA for the CDR3: TGTGCCAGCAGTGAAGGGGCCGAGTCAGATACGCAGTATTTT.